These 25 T cell receptor beta chains originate from one sample sequenced in a study of shared clonotypes between healthy human individuals. The assay was immunoSEQ multiplex PCR, and TCRdb's table has in-frame clones only and misses some. The sample lists over a million clones; around 95% were seen once. Sequencing input: naive CD4+ T cells sorted from blood. The subset here: CD45RA+ positively selected. The receptors come from a man under 40 in good health.

V is TRBV6-5 and J is TRBJ2-1; D possibly corresponds to TRBD1 (6 bases). Trimming removed 10 bases at V and 7 bases at J, with 11 bases between. CDR3 length: 11 amino acids. Germline lookup yields CDR1 MNHEY and CDR2 SVGAGI. CDR3 residues: CATYRANEQFF. Written as DNA, the CDR3 is TGTGCCACCTACAGGGCAAATGAGCAGTTCTTC.

The chain employs TRBV7-9 and TRBJ2-7; D possibly matches TRBD1 or TRBD2 (7 bases each). The germline V gene has CDR1 SEHNR and CDR2 FQNEAQ (reference sequence). V was cut by 4 bases and J by 5 bases, with 18 bases left in between. The CDR3 spans 15 residues. The CDR3 nucleotides are TGTGCCAGCAGCTCACAGAGGGGAGGGGGCCACGAGCAGTACTTC. It yields the protein CASSSQRGGGHEQYF. Full variable domain (rest looked up from reference TRBV7-9 and TRBJ2-7): DTGVSQNPRHKITKRGQNVTFRCDPISEHNRLYWYRQTLGQGPEFLTYFQNEAQLEKSRLLSDRFSAERPKGSFSTLEIQRTEQGDSAMYLCASSSQRGGGHEQYFGPGTRLTVT.

This chain uses TRBV5-1 with TRBJ2-7, with TRBD1 as a possible D gene (6 bases). Looked up from germline, CDR1 is SGHRS and CDR2 is YFSETQ. Deletions cut 1 base from V and 2 bases from J, with 13 bases between. This CDR3 spans 15 amino acids. The chain's CDR3 is CASSLNQGQPYEQYF. The CDR3 DNA is TGCGCCAGCAGCTTGAACCAAGGACAGCCCTACGAGCAGTACTTC.

In its sample, this clone was seen once. This chain joins TRBV7-2 and TRBJ1-5, with D perhaps matching TRBD1 (5 bases). The CDR3 totals 14 residues. CDR1 is SGHTA and CDR2 is FQGNSA in the germline V gene. Trimming took 5 bases from V and 4 from J, leaving 12 bases between them. CDR3 coding DNA: TGTGCCAGCAGCGCATCATGGGGGAATCAGCCCCAGCATTTT. Residues: CASSASWGNQPQHF.

V and J are TRBV28 and TRBJ1-5; maybe TRBD1 (6 bases). Germline V CDR1 and CDR2: MDHEN, SYDVKM. V was pared by 3 bases and J by 1 base, with 13 bases between. This CDR3 contains 16 residues. The CDR3 reads CASSLDNRVSNQPQHF. The CDR3 DNA reads TGTGCCAGCAGTTTGGATAACAGGGTGAGCAATCAGCCCCAGCATTTT.

The DNA for the CDR3 is TGTGCCAGCAGTTCGGGCGTCTCCTCCTACAATGAGCAGTTCTTC. It translates to CASSSGVSSYNEQFF. The rearrangement links TRBV28 to TRBJ2-1; unclear D gene. Trimming stripped 4 bases from V and 0 bases from J, with 10 bases between. The CDR3 spans 15 residues. Germline V gene lookup returns CDR1 MDHEN and CDR2 SYDVKM.

This clone has a single count. The gene calls are TRBV11-2 and TRBJ1-1; 8 positions agree with TRBD1. Germline-derived CDR1 and CDR2 are SGHAT and FQNNGV. J gave up 6 bases and V 1 base, and 7 bases lay outside the gene matches. The CDR3 length is 15 residues. The CDR3, as DNA: TGTGCCAGCAGCTTAGGGGCAGGGGGCTTGGCTGAAGCTTTCTTT. It codes for CASSLGAGGLAEAFF. The full variable domain, rest sourced from reference TRBV11-2 and TRBJ1-1, is EAGVAQSPRYKIIEKRQSVAFWCNPISGHATLYWYQQILGQGPKLLIQFQNNGVVDDSQLPKDRFSAERLKGVDSTLKIQPAKLEDSAVYLCASSLGAGGLAEAFFGQGTRLTVV.

The chain links TRBV9 to TRBJ2-5, with no clear D. CDR1 and CDR2 from the germline V gene are SGDLS and YYNGEE. The CDR3 loop spans 14 amino acids. V lost 1 base and J 2 bases, leaving 9 bases between the germline ends. In DNA, the CDR3 is TGTGCCAGCAGCGTATTTTGGGGACAAGAGACCCAGTACTTC. It translates to CASSVFWGQETQYF.

The CDR3 sequence is CASSLEVGTDTQYF. CDR3 bases: TGCGCCAGCAGCTTGGAGGTAGGCACAGATACGCAGTATTTT. J is TRBJ2-3 and V is TRBV5-1, with D unclear. The CDR3 is 14 residues long. CDR1 is SGHRS, CDR2 YFSETQ, per germline. Trimming cost V 0 bases and J 1 base, with 6 bases left between them.

The V call is TRBV2, the J call TRBJ2-1, with a tentative D call TRBD2 (6 bases). The germline V and J ends were trimmed by 7 bases and 8 bases, with 24 bases remaining between them. CDR3 length: 16 amino acids. CDR1 and CDR2 (germline): SNHLY, FYNNEI. CDR3 residues: CASTRPWSGGTDEQFF. The CDR3 coding sequence is TGTGCCAGCACCAGACCTTGGAGTGGGGGGACGGATGAGCAGTTCTTC. Looking up the rest from reference TRBV2 and TRBJ2-1 gives the full variable domain: EPEVTQTPSHQVTQMGQEVILRCVPISNHLYFYWYRQILGQKVEFLVSFYNNEISEKSEIFDDQFSVERPDGSNFTLKIRSTKLEDSAMYFCASTRPWSGGTDEQFFGPGTRLTVL.

The chain combines TRBV27 with TRBJ2-1, with a tentative D call TRBD2 (6 bases). Per germline, CDR1 MNHEY and CDR2 SMNVEV (reference sequence). The V gene lost 6 bases and the J gene lost 0 bases, with 12 bases spanning the gap. The CDR3 loop spans 15 amino acids. As DNA, the CDR3 is TGTGCCAGCAGGGTGCGGAGGGCCTCCTACAATGAGCAGTTCTTC. Its translation is CASRVRRASYNEQFF.

The chain couples TRBV5-1 to TRBJ1-4; no definite D call. V shed 1 base and J shed 0 bases, with 7 bases lying between them. Per the germline V gene, CDR1 is SGHRS and CDR2 is YFSETQ. This CDR3 comprises 15 residues. The CDR3 loop is CASSLLRATNEKLFF. DNA for the CDR3: TGCGCCAGCAGCTTGTTAAGGGCAACTAATGAAAAACTGTTTTTT.

The V gene is TRBV10-3, the J gene TRBJ2-7, with TRBD1 identical over 9 bases. The germline V gene has CDR1 ENHRY and CDR2 SYGVKD. V lost 9 bases to trimming and J lost 3 bases; unmatched junction nucleotides: 6. CDR3 size: 13 residues. In DNA form, the CDR3 reads TGTGCCATGAGACAGGGGGTAAGCTACGAGCAGTACTTC. The encoded protein is CAMRQGVSYEQYF.

V gene TRBV6-5 combines with J gene TRBJ1-1, with no clear D. Germline assignment: CDR1 MNHEY and CDR2 SVGAGI. CDR3 length: 14 residues. Trimming removed 2 bases from V and 1 base from J, with 8 bases in between. The CDR3 reads CASSYEWANTEAFF. The CDR3 nucleotides are TGTGCCAGCAGTTACGAGTGGGCGAACACTGAAGCTTTCTTT.

CDR3 loop: CASSITSGPHNEQFF. For the CDR3, the DNA is TGTGCCAGTAGTATAACTAGCGGGCCTCACAATGAGCAGTTCTTC. The chain combines TRBV19 with TRBJ2-1; TRBD2 agrees at 9 bases. Germline lookup yields CDR1 LNHDA and CDR2 SQIVND (reference sequence). V lost 2 bases, J lost 5 bases, and 4 bases stayed unmatched. The length of the CDR3 is 15 residues.

The CDR3 nucleotides are TGTGCCATCAAAGGACTGATCGGTGACGAGCAGTACTTC. Its protein product is CAIKGLIGDEQYF. This rearrangement joins TRBV10-3 to TRBJ2-7, with a tentative D call TRBD2 (5 bases). Germline V CDR1 and CDR2: ENHRY, SYGVKD. Trimming pared 7 bases from V and 5 bases from J, leaving 15 bases between. The CDR3 totals 13 residues.

The V gene is TRBV5-1, the J gene TRBJ2-1, with 11 bases identical to TRBD2. Germline V gene lookup returns CDR1 SGHRS and CDR2 YFSETQ. The ends lost 0 bases at V and 6 bases at J; junction bases unmatched: 11. This CDR3 spans 18 amino acids. The CDR3 DNA sequence: TGCGCCAGCAGCTTGGTAGCGGGAGGGCCGGTTATACGCAATGAGCAGTTCTTC. Translated, it gives CASSLVAGGPVIRNEQFF.

Only one count was recorded for this clone. V usage is TRBV5-1 and J usage is TRBJ1-5, with D possibly matching TRBD1 (5 bases). Deletions cut 0 bases from V and 10 bases from J, with 17 bases between. This CDR3 spans 15 amino acids. Germline V gene lookup returns CDR1 SGHRS and CDR2 YFSETQ. CDR3 residues: CASSLAGLGDEPQHF. CDR3 bases: TGCGCCAGCAGCTTGGCAGGGCTTGGAGACGAACCCCAGCATTTT.

The chain is built from TRBV19 and TRBJ2-7, with D possibly being TRBD1 (7 bases). The V gene lost 7 bases and the J gene lost 0 bases, with 13 bases spanning the gap. Germline assignment: CDR1 LNHDA and CDR2 SQIVND (reference sequence). The CDR3 totals 14 residues. The CDR3: CASMSGGSSYEQYF. CDR3 bases: TGTGCCAGTATGTCAGGGGGGAGCTCCTACGAGCAGTACTTC. Looking up the rest from reference TRBV19 and TRBJ2-7 gives the full variable domain: DGGITQSPKYLFRKEGQNVTLSCEQNLNHDAMYWYRQDPGQGLRLIYYSQIVNDFQKGDIAEGYSVSREKKESFPLTVTSAQKNPTAFYLCASMSGGSSYEQYFGPGTRLTVT.

This clone has just one count. The DNA for the CDR3 is TGTGCCAGCTCACCTATTTCTGGGAGCCGCACAGATACGCAGTATTTT. Amino acid sequence: CASSPISGSRTDTQYF. This chain joins TRBV18 and TRBJ2-3; the D gene is possibly TRBD2 (5 bases). CDR1 is KGHSH and CDR2 is LQKENI in the germline V gene. The CDR3 is 16 residues long. V was trimmed by 3 bases and J by 1 base, leaving 14 bases between them.

In this sample, this clone turned up a few times. V usage is TRBV2 and J usage is TRBJ2-3; 8 nucleotides match TRBD1. Germline V lookup: CDR1 SNHLY, CDR2 FYNNEI. V was pared by 10 bases and J by 2 bases, with 5 bases of the junction left unmatched. There are 13 residues in the CDR3. CDR3 region: CATRTGSTDTQYF. CDR3 sequence (DNA): TGTGCCACCAGGACAGGGTCCACAGATACGCAGTATTTT. The whole variable domain, filled in from reference TRBV2 and TRBJ2-3, reads EPEVTQTPSHQVTQMGQEVILRCVPISNHLYFYWYRQILGQKVEFLVSFYNNEISEKSEIFDDQFSVERPDGSNFTLKIRSTKLEDSAMYFCATRTGSTDTQYFGPGTRLTVL.

The chain has TRBV12-5 and TRBJ2-1; D might be TRBD1 (6 bases). The CDR3 is 24 amino acids. V was trimmed by 2 bases and J by 0 bases, leaving 35 bases between them. Germline V lookup: CDR1 LGHNT, CDR2 FRNRAP. CDR3 residues: CASGLTNRVQGTQRPVLSYNEQFF. The CDR3, as DNA: TGTGCTAGTGGTTTGACCAACAGGGTTCAGGGAACCCAACGGCCCGTACTCTCCTACAATGAGCAGTTCTTC.

The rearrangement joins TRBV9 to TRBJ2-7, with D tentatively TRBD2 (5 bases). The ends were cut back, 6 bases at V and 4 bases at J, with 35 bases in the middle. The CDR3 is made up of 20 amino acids. Germline CDR1 is SGDLS and CDR2 is YYNGEE. The CDR3 protein is CASILFRVVYCTSLGYEQYF. CDR3 nucleotide sequence: TGTGCCAGCATCCTCTTTCGGGTAGTATACTGTACTAGTCTAGGGTACGAGCAGTACTTC.

The V call is TRBV30, the J call TRBJ1-1; D is undetermined. This CDR3 has 12 amino acids. Deletions cut 0 bases from V and 11 bases from J, with 13 bases between. Germline V gene sequence: CDR1 GTSNPN, CDR2 SVGIG (reference sequence). The CDR3 DNA reads TGTGCCTGGAGTGTCTCGGGTAGGAATGCTTTCTTT. It encodes CAWSVSGRNAFF.

This chain links TRBV28 with TRBJ2-1, with TRBD1 matching over 7 bases. The CDR3 contains 13 residues. V lost 4 bases and J lost 4; bases outside the gene matches: 1. Per germline, CDR1 MDHEN and CDR2 SYDVKM. The DNA for the CDR3 is TGTGCCAGCAGTTCGACAGGGTACAATGAGCAGTTCTTC. Amino acids: CASSSTGYNEQFF.